These T cell receptor beta chains were read from a single sample in a study of PD-1 blockade in classical Hodgkin lymphoma. The protocol was immunoSEQ multiplex PCR, while the TCRdb copy is restricted to in-frame clones and leaves out a portion. Of just under 20,000 clones listed, approximately 82% are singletons. The sample was CD4+ T cells from blood, taken before the fourth cycle of nivolumab. These receptors originate from a human donor with classical Hodgkin lymphoma. Each CDR3 is given with its conserved first and last residue. A D gene is named only where the DNA matches it firmly. Size is omitted from some rows. Given values are once, few, many or a class for expanded clones.

>-|TRBV4-1|-|TRBJ1-2
CASSQEGHAYGYTF
TGCGCCAGCAGCCAAGAGGGACATGCCTATGGCTACACCTTC
>-|TRBV5-4|-|TRBJ2-3
CASSLGASRDTQYF
TGTGCCAGCAGCTTGGGAGCTAGTAGGGATACGCAGTATTTT
>-|TRBV10-1|medium-sized|TRBJ1-1
CASSAGMNTEAFF
TGCGCCAGCAGTGCAGGCATGAACACTGAAGCTTTCTTT
>TRBD1|TRBV6-6|once|TRBJ1-1
CASSPVPTGSNTEAFF
TGTGCCAGCAGCCCAGTACCGACAGGGTCGAACACTGAAGCTTTCTTT
>-|TRBV7-9|-|TRBJ1-4
CASSSAWGSAMGLFF
TGTGCCAGCAGCTCGGCATGGGGGAGTGCGATGGGACTGTTTTTT
>-|TRBV28|-|TRBJ1-2
CASSLNEAAWSFYGYTF
TGTGCCAGCAGTTTGAACGAGGCGGCATGGTCGTTCTATGGCTACACCTTC
>-|TRBV4-2|-|TRBJ2-3
CASSQDLIAKGADTQYF
TGTGCCAGCAGCCAAGATTTGATAGCAAAGGGGGCAGATACGCAGTATTTT
>-|TRBV28|-|TRBJ1-5
CASGYSTGTNSNQPQHF
TGTGCCAGCGGTTACAGTACCGGGACAAATAGCAATCAGCCCCAGCATTTT
>-|TRBV19|-|TRBJ1-5
CASSPGYSNQPQHF
TGTGCCAGTAGTCCCGGCTATAGCAATCAGCCCCAGCATTTT
>-|TRBV10-1|few|TRBJ2-1
CAIPTGTGFF
TGCGCCATTCCTACCGGGACTGGATTCTTC
>-|TRBV2|-|TRBJ1-5
CASSTNPGPAGSTQHF
TGTGCCAGCAGTACCAATCCGGGCCCGGCCGGCTCGACCCAGCATTTT
>-|TRBV11-3|-|TRBJ2-7
CASSYSCSYEQYF
TGTGCCAGCAGCTATTCCTGCTCCTACGAGCAGTACTTC
>TRBD1|TRBV19|-|TRBJ1-2
CASSRTGLGYTF
TGTGCCAGTAGTAGGACAGGGCTCGGCTACACCTTC
>-|TRBV18|-|TRBJ1-1
CASSPVGYTEAFF
TGTGCCAGCTCACCCGTAGGGTACACTGAAGCTTTCTTT
>-|TRBV19|-|TRBJ1-4
CASSILPRANEKLFF
TGTGCCAGTAGTATTTTACCGAGGGCTAATGAAAAACTGTTTTTT
>-|TRBV28|-|TRBJ1-4
CASSRGQSNEKLFF
TGTGCCAGCAGCCGGGGGCAGTCTAATGAAAAACTGTTTTTT
>TRBD1|TRBV6-1|-|TRBJ1-5
CASSEVERGRYQPQHF
TGTGCCAGCAGTGAAGTGGAGAGGGGGCGCTACCAGCCCCAGCATTTT
>-|TRBV6-1|-|TRBJ1-2
CASSDTGGGYTF
TGTGCCAGCAGTGATACCGGCGGGGGCTACACCTTC
>-|TRBV6-6|-|TRBJ2-3
CASSYGSDTQYF
TGTGCCAGCAGTTATGGCTCAGATACGCAGTATTTT
>-|TRBV19|-|TRBJ2-1
CASSTSRGAYDNEQFF
TGTGCCAGTAGTACCTCCAGGGGCGCCTACGACAATGAGCAGTTCTTC
>-|TRBV18|-|TRBJ2-1
CASSPRGTSEQFF
TGTGCCAGCTCACCACGAGGTACAAGTGAGCAGTTCTTC